These 21 T cell receptor beta chains came from one sample sequenced in a study of cytomegalovirus exposure and HLA in healthy donors. Some clones are missing from TCRdb's copy, which holds only in-frame ones; the method was immunoSEQ multiplex PCR. Of about 130,000 clones in the sample, around 92% were seen once. Sequencing used PBMCs. The receptor set was obtained from a man in his thirties or forties in good health and CMV-seronegative.

This sequence joins TRBV28 and TRBJ1-2; weak D call: TRBD1 (5 bases). Germline CDR1 is MDHEN and CDR2 is SYDVKM. The CDR3 covers 13 residues. V lost 6 bases and J 0 bases, leaving 8 bases between the germline ends. The CDR3 spells CASSLGANYGYTF. DNA of the CDR3: TGTGCCAGCAGCCTAGGGGCTAACTATGGCTACACCTTC.

The chain combines TRBV28 with TRBJ1-2; TRBD1 is a possible D gene (5 bases). V gave up 2 bases and J gave up 2 bases, with 9 bases separating them. The CDR3 extends over 14 amino acids. Looked up from germline, CDR1 is MDHEN and CDR2 is SYDVKM. CDR3 DNA: TGTGCCAGCAGTTTACAGGGATTCAACTATGGCTACACCTTC. Its protein is CASSLQGFNYGYTF.

The gene calls are TRBV5-1 and TRBJ1-5; 8 bases agree with TRBD1. The ends lost 4 bases at V and 2 bases at J; junction bases unmatched: 5. CDR1 SGHRS and CDR2 YFSETQ come from the germline V gene. The CDR3 loop spans 15 amino acids. Here the CDR3 DNA reads TGCGCCAGCAGCCCGGAGGGACAGGGCAATCAGCCCCAGCATTTT. Protein: CASSPEGQGNQPQHF. Full variable domain (outside the CDR3, taken from reference TRBV5-1 and TRBJ1-5): KAGVTQTPRYLIKTRGQQVTLSCSPISGHRSVSWYQQTPGQGLQFLFEYFSETQRNKGNFPGRFSGRQFSNSRSEMNVSTLELGDSALYLCASSPEGQGNQPQHFGDGTRLSIL.

The chain has TRBV6-5 and TRBJ1-5, with D hard to call. V lost 0 bases to trimming and J lost 5 bases, with 11 bases between them. This CDR3 has 15 amino acids. In germline, CDR1 is MNHEY, CDR2 SVGAGI. CDR3 protein: CASSYSVASDQPQHF. The CDR3 DNA reads as TGTGCCAGCAGTTACTCGGTTGCCAGTGATCAGCCCCAGCATTTT.

The V gene is TRBV19, the J gene TRBJ1-5; D remains unclear. Trimming took off 6 bases at V and 2 bases at J, with 11 bases between the two ends. The CDR3 spans 14 residues. Germline V lookup: CDR1 LNHDA, CDR2 SQIVND (reference sequence). DNA for the CDR3: TGTGCCAGTAGGTCGGGGATGGGCAATCAGCCCCAGCATTTT. It codes for CASRSGMGNQPQHF.

This chain uses TRBV27 with TRBJ1-2, with 8 bases lining up with TRBD1. Germline CDR1 is MNHEY and CDR2 is SMNVEV (reference sequence). This CDR3 is 14 amino acids long. V dropped 4 bases and J dropped 3; count of bases not matched to a gene: 4. CDR3 amino acids: CASSWTGKDYGYTF. The DNA for the CDR3 is TGTGCCAGCAGTTGGACAGGGAAAGACTATGGCTACACCTTC.

The J gene is TRBJ1-2, the V gene TRBV6-5; D gene uncertain. Germline CDR1 MNHEY, CDR2 SVGAGI. CDR3 length equals 15 residues. Deletions cut 0 bases from V and 5 bases from J, with 13 bases between. The CDR3 DNA reads as TGTGCCAGCAGTTACTCGTACACAGCCCCATATGGCTACACCTTC. It is translated as CASSYSYTAPYGYTF.

This chain uses TRBV7-9 with TRBJ2-3, with 11 bases aligning to TRBD1. In germline, CDR1 is SEHNR, CDR2 FQNEAQ (reference sequence). V lost 5 bases and J lost 0; bases outside the gene matches: 4. The CDR3 runs to 16 residues. This CDR3 is CASSPGQGVSTDTQYF. In nucleotides, the CDR3 is TGTGCCAGCAGCCCGGGACAGGGGGTTAGCACAGATACGCAGTATTTT.

V gene TRBV27 combines with J gene TRBJ1-1; 7 nucleotides align to TRBD1. Per germline, CDR1 MNHEY and CDR2 SMNVEV (reference sequence). This CDR3 contains 15 residues. The V segment lost 5 bases and the J segment 1 base; nucleotides outside the gene matches: 7. In DNA, the CDR3 is TGTGCCAGCAGTCTCCGGACAGGAGGGAACACTGAAGCTTTCTTT. Protein: CASSLRTGGNTEAFF.

This clone was seen only once. The chain couples TRBV7-8 to TRBJ1-5; D gene uncertain. This CDR3 is 16 amino acids long. Germline-derived CDR1 and CDR2 are SGHVS and FQNEAQ. With 5 bases removed from V and 3 bases from J, the gap between germline ends came to 17 bases. The CDR3 is CASSQSAGLNNQPQHF. Written as DNA, the CDR3 is TGTGCCAGCAGCCAGAGTGCCGGACTGAACAATCAGCCCCAGCATTTT.

The V call is TRBV5-6, the J call TRBJ2-1, with TRBD1 matching over 8 bases. J was trimmed by 7 bases and V by 5 bases; bases with no gene match: 14. Germline V gene data show CDR1 as SGHDT and CDR2 as YYEEEE. This CDR3 has 16 amino acids. In DNA, the CDR3 is TGTGCCAGCAGTTATTCAGGGGGCTACTCAGTAAATGAGCAGTTCTTC. Protein product: CASSYSGGYSVNEQFF.

This chain joins TRBV27 and TRBJ2-3, with 12 bases that match TRBD2. Germline values: CDR1 MNHEY, CDR2 SMNVEV (reference sequence). The CDR3 is made up of 18 amino acids. V gave up 1 base and J gave up 3 bases; unmatched junction bases: 8. The CDR3 sequence: CASSLLTSGGDPTDTQYF. CDR3 coding DNA: TGTGCCAGCAGTTTATTGACTAGCGGGGGAGACCCTACAGATACGCAGTATTTT.

This clone was recorded only once. V and J are TRBV9 and TRBJ2-2; D not resolved. V lost 0 bases to trimming and J lost 6 bases, with 12 bases between them. The CDR3 covers 15 residues. Germline V gene lookup returns CDR1 SGDLS and CDR2 YYNGEE. CDR3: CASSVAGLISGELFF. In DNA form, the CDR3 reads TGTGCCAGCAGCGTAGCCGGGTTGATATCCGGGGAGCTGTTTTTT.

This chain uses TRBV2 with TRBJ1-2, with D possibly TRBD1 on 6 matching bases. The CDR3 length is 12 residues. V lost 7 bases and J lost 8, with 14 bases in between. Germline assignment: CDR1 SNHLY and CDR2 FYNNEI. The CDR3 loop reads CASNGQGRGYTF. For the CDR3, the DNA is TGTGCCAGCAACGGGCAGGGGCGCGGCTACACCTTC.

CDR3 in amino acids: CASSLGLNGGGARETQYF. CDR3 DNA: TGTGCCAGCAGCTTGGGTCTTAATGGCGGGGGGGCCCGAGAGACCCAGTACTTC. The rearrangement joins TRBV5-4 to TRBJ2-5; 9 bases agree with TRBD2. This CDR3 comprises 18 residues. Germline loops: CDR1 SGHNT, CDR2 YYREEE (reference sequence). Trimming took 0 bases from V and 4 from J; bases not matched to a gene: 13.

The rearrangement links TRBV10-3 to TRBJ2-7; 8 bases line up with TRBD1. CDR1 and CDR2 (germline): ENHRY, SYGVKD. This CDR3 spans 17 amino acids. Trimming cost V 6 bases and J 0 bases; bases outside gene matches: 13. The CDR3 DNA reads as TGTGCCATCAGCTTGGCAGGGGGCGGACGAGCCTCCTACGAGCAGTACTTC. Protein: CAISLAGGGRASYEQYF.

The rearrangement links TRBV27 to TRBJ2-7; 8 bases align to TRBD2. CDR1 and CDR2 (germline): MNHEY, SMNVEV (reference sequence). V dropped 5 bases and J dropped 1; count of bases not matched to a gene: 16. The CDR3 is 18 amino acids. The CDR3 protein is CASSRSLAGVFVSYEQYF. The DNA for the CDR3 is TGTGCCAGCAGTCGAAGTCTAGCGGGCGTTTTCGTTTCCTACGAGCAGTACTTC.

This chain joins TRBV18 and TRBJ1-3, with a possible D match to TRBD1 (5 bases). Germline CDR1 and CDR2: KGHSH and LQKENI. Trimming stripped 6 bases from V and 0 bases from J, with 12 bases between. This CDR3 is built from 15 residues. The CDR3 loop reads CASSPDSSSGNTIYF. The CDR3 DNA follows: TGTGCCAGCTCTCCCGACAGTAGCTCTGGAAACACCATATATTTT.

Comment on this clone: The junction does not match germline at one end; this may be a read error. Other DNA sequences of this sample code for an identical CDR3. J is TRBJ2-7 and V is TRBV13, with D possibly being TRBD2 (5 bases). In germline, CDR1 is PRHDT, CDR2 FYEKMQ (reference sequence). This CDR3 comprises 15 residues. The CDR3 here is CASSLGMGSSYEQYF. The CDR3 nucleotides are TGTGCCAGCAGCTTAGGGATGGGGAGCTCCTACGAGCAGTATTTC.

The rearrangement uses TRBV23-1 and TRBJ2-2, with 7 bases matching TRBD2. TRBV23-1 is assigned to the ORF class and has an uncertain function. Losses at the gene ends were 5 bases for V and 4 bases for J; bases not matched to a gene: 7. The CDR3 has 15 amino acids. The CDR3: CASSSSGAITGELFF. The CDR3 nucleotides read TGCGCCAGCAGTTCAAGCGGGGCCATCACCGGGGAGCTGTTTTTT.

This rearrangement joins TRBV12-5 to TRBJ1-6; D ambiguous. This CDR3 region has 15 residues. Trimming removed 5 bases at V and 6 bases at J, with 14 bases between. Germline values: CDR1 LGHNT, CDR2 FRNRAP. CDR3 sequence (DNA): TGTGCTAGTGGTCGACCTTCCGAGGGTAATTCACCCCTCCACTTT. Translated, it gives CASGRPSEGNSPLHF.